This TCR beta chain originates from a study of post-analysis software for immune sequencing data. Background on the study: As for disease course, relapsing-remitting, secondary progressive and progressive-relapsing multiple sclerosis were all included.

To note about this clonotype: What it recognizes is unknown.

Unique molecular identifiers had been added to the TCR beta cDNA libraries. Some 500,000 cDNA molecules came from about 1 to 10 million T cells. TCRdb reprocessed the PCR reads via MiXCR and lists one record per CDR3 protein. The table shows 600,000 to 700,000 distinct CDR3 sequences, with over 45% occurring only once. Regarding the study as a whole: About five TRBV segments were more frequent in patients than controls; TRBV5-6, TRBV5-1 and TRBV20-1 belonged to this group. Analysis by F measure revealed that same-batch samples clustered strongly together. Those with multiple sclerosis, the patient group, showed significantly lower normalized Chao1 diversity than controls.

This CDR3 is built from 15 residues. The junction had 11 bases not matched to a gene; V was cut back by 6 bases and J by 5 bases. This sequence originates from a girl under 10 years old with multiple sclerosis. V usage is TRBV12-3 or TRBV12-4 and J usage is TRBJ2-7; 9 bases match TRBD1. Sequencing used blood. CDR3 region: CASRMTGTGIDEQYF. Written as DNA, the CDR3 is TGTGCCAGCAGGATGACCGGGACAGGGATCGACGAGCAGTACTTC.